This TCR beta chain stems from a study of blood T cells in healthy people across ages. Findings and limits, study-wide: A conclusive naive versus antigen-experienced comparison was prevented by the unsorted PBMCs.

The CDR3 is made up of 16 amino acids. Germline trimming cut 1 base from V and 4 bases from J; bases unmatched to any gene: 6. Germline assignment: CDR1 SGHRS and CDR2 YFSETQ. Alongside a J-beta primer mix, a sample-barcoded 5' primer served in a second PCR lasting about 6 to 11 cycles. TCRdb passed the 5' RACE reads through MiXCR, listing each CDR3 protein once. The sample records roughly 1 million distinct CDR3 sequences, around 27% being singletons. This clonotype was counted only a few times. Antigen: not known. The data were also submitted as part of a second study, on T cells of mothers and their children. That work contributes: Comparable shaping of TCR recombination output by thymic selection was observed in related and unrelated pairs.

This chain uses TRBV5-1 with TRBJ2-1; 9 nucleotides line up with TRBD1. The sequenced sample consisted of blood. The clonotype comes from a girl aged 2 to 9 in good health. CDR3 nucleotides: TGCGCCAGCAGCTTGCCCCGGGACAGGGTTTACAATGAGCAGTTCTTC. Protein sequence: CASSLPRDRVYNEQFF.